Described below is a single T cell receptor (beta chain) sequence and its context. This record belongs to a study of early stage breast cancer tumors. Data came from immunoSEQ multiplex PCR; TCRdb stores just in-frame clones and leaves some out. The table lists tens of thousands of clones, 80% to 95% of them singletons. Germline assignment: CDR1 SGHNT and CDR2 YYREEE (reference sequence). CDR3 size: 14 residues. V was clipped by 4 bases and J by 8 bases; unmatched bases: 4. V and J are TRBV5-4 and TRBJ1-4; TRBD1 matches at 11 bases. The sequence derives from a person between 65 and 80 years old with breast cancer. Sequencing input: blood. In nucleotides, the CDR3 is TGTGCCAGCAGCCCTGGACAGGGGGCAGAAAAACTGTTTTTT. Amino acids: CASSPGQGAEKLFF.